This T cell receptor beta chain was recorded in a study of blood T cell repertoires in COVID-19. Whole-study context: Nucleic acid was either cDNA or gDNA, and it came from T cells, B-cell-depleted T cells, or PBMCs.

From germline, CDR1 is LNHDA and CDR2 SQIVND (reference sequence). The CDR3 length is 14 residues. V lost 6 bases to trimming and J lost 4 bases, with 15 bases between them. Under the authors' procedure: Amplification with reference gene primers provided the estimates of nucleated cell counts. The data were produced by immunoSEQ multiplex PCR, yet TCRdb's version contains in-frame clones alone and is incomplete. The V and J calls and the clone size are those of that table, but D and trimming were determined from the DNA. Altogether more than 200,000 clones are present, roughly 83% being singletons, with the ten largest covering 2.6%.

The gene calls are TRBV19 and TRBJ1-1, with D maybe TRBD1 (5 bases). Sequencing used peripheral blood. This TCR came from a woman in her 70s with active or convalescent COVID-19. The CDR3 DNA reads TGTGCCAGTAGCTGGGGGGGGATTCGCACTGAAGCTTTCTTT. It specifies CASSWGGIRTEAFF.